This entry lists 4 T cell receptor beta chains sequenced from one sample in a study of T cell repertoires in cytomegalovirus infection. Via MiXCR, TCRdb re-called the reads, giving one row per CDR3 protein. The repertoire has 250,000 or so distinct CDR3 sequences, 12% of them found once; the top ten carry 1.5% to 2%. Sequenced input: PBMCs. The receptor set was obtained from a human donor in good health (CMV status not recorded). Some clones in this sample may be carry-over from other donors' samples.

This clonotype was seen a handful of times. Written as DNA, the CDR3 is TGTGCCAGCAGTGACGGGCCATCTGGGGCCAACGTCCTGACTTTC. This translates into CASSDGPSGANVLTF. The chain carries TRBV6-1 and TRBJ2-6; D unclear. The CDR3 extends over 15 amino acids. The V and J ends lost 3 bases and 1 base respectively, with 7 bases between them. Germline V CDR1 and CDR2: MNHNS, SASEGT.

This clonotype was picked up many times. This sequence joins TRBV7-2 and TRBJ1-1; maybe TRBD1 (5 bases). The CDR3 totals 15 residues. The germline V gene encodes CDR1 SGHTA and CDR2 FQGNSA. Trimming removed 4 bases at V and 6 bases at J, with 18 bases between. CDR3 nucleotide sequence: TGTGCCAGCAGCTCCACCCAATCCAGGGTTTCTGAAGCTTTCTTT. Translated: CASSSTQSRVSEAFF. Full variable domain (outside the CDR3, taken from reference TRBV7-2 and TRBJ1-1): GAGVSQSPSNKVTEKGKDVELRCDPISGHTALYWYRQSLGQGLEFLIYFQGNSAPDKSGLPSDRFSAERTGGSVSTLTIQRTQQEDSAVYLCASSSTQSRVSEAFFGQGTRLTVV.

The gene calls are TRBV29-1 and TRBJ2-1; D remains unclear. There are 12 residues in the CDR3. CDR1 SQVTM and CDR2 ANQGSEA come from the germline V gene. Trimming took off 0 bases at V and 8 bases at J, with 8 bases between the two ends. The CDR3 bases are TGCAGCGTTGAAGAATCCGTCGATGAGCAGTTCTTC. As protein: CSVEESVDEQFF.

The J gene is TRBJ1-5, the V gene TRBV10-3, with D unresolved. V was cut by 3 bases and J by 3 bases, with 12 bases left in between. This CDR3 is 15 amino acids long. The V gene's germline CDR1 is ENHRY and CDR2 SYGVKD. This chain's CDR3 is CAISELLGYNQPQHF. The CDR3 coding sequence is TGTGCCATCAGTGAATTGTTGGGGTACAATCAGCCCCAGCATTTT.